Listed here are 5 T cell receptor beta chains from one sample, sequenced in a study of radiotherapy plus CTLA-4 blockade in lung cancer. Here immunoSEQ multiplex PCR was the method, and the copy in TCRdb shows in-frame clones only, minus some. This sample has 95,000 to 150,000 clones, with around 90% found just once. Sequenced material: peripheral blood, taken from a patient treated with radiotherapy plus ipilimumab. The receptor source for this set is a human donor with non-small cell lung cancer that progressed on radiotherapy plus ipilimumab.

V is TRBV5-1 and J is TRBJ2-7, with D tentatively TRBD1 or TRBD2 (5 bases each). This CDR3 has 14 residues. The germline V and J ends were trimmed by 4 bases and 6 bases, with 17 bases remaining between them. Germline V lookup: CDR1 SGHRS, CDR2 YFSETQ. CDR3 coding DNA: TGCGCCAGCAGCCTCCAGGGAGTAGGGCTCGAGCAGTACTTC. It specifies CASSLQGVGLEQYF.

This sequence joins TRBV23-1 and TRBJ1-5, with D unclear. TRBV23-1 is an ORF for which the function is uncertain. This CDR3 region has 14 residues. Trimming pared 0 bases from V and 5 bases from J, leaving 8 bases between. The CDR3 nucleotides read TGCGCCAGCAGTCAATCCTCAGATTATCAGCCCCAGCATTTT. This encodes CASSQSSDYQPQHF.

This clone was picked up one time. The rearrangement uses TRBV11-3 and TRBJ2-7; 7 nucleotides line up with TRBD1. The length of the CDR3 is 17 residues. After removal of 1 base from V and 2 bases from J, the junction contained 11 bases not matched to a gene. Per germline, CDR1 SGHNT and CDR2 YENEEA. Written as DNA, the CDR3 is TGTGCCAGCAGCTTAGCCGGAGGACAGGTCTTGGCCTACGAGCAGTACTTC. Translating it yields CASSLAGGQVLAYEQYF.

As DNA, the CDR3 is TGTGCCGCTAATGGGGGGAACTATGGCTACACCTTC. This encodes CAANGGNYGYTF. The J gene is TRBJ1-2, the V gene TRBV6-1; perhaps TRBD1 as D (5 bases). The CDR3 spans 12 residues. Germline-derived CDR1 and CDR2 are MNHNS and SASEGT. Trimming removed 11 bases from V and 2 bases from J, with 12 bases in between.

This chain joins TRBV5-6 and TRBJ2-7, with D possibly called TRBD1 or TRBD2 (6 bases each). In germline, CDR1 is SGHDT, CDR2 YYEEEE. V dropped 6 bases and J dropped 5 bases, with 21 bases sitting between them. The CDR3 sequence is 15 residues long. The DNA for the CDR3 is TGTGCCAGCACCCTGGGGGGCGGTCCTGCGGACGAGCAGTACTTC. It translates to CASTLGGGPADEQYF.